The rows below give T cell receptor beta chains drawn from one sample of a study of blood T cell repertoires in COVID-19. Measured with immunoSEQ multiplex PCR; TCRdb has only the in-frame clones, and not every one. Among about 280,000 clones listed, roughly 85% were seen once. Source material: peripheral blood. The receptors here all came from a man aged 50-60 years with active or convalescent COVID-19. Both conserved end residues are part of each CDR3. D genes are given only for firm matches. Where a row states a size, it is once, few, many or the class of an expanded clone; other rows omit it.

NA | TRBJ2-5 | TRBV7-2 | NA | TGTGCCAGCAGCTTAGGCCCCTCTCCGGGAACAGAGACCCAGTACTTC | CASSLGPSPGTETQYF
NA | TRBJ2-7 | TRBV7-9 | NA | TGTGCCAGCAGCTTCTTGAGAAACCCGAACGAGCAGTACTTC | CASSFLRNPNEQYF
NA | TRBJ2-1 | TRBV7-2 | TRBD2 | TGTGCCAGCAGCCCGGGACTAGCGGGAGCCAATGAGCAGTTCTTC | CASSPGLAGANEQFF
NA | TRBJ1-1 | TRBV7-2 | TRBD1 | TGTGCCAGCAGCTTAGGGGACAGTCGGACTCGGATCTTT | CASSLGDSRTRIF
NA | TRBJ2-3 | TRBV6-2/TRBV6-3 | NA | TGTGCCAGCCGCCACAGGCAGTCGTCAGATACGCAGTATTTT | CASRHRQSSDTQYF
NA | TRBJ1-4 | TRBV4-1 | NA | TGCGCCAGCAGCCAAGTCCAGGGAACTAATGAAAAACTGTTTTTT | CASSQVQGTNEKLFF
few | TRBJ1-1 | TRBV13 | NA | TGTGCCAGCAGCCAACCGACAAGTCAACACACTGAAGCTTTCTTT | CASSQPTSQHTEAFF
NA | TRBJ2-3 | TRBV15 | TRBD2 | TGTGCCACCAGCAGAGGGGCGGGGGGCACAGATACGCAGTATTTT | CATSRGAGGTDTQYF
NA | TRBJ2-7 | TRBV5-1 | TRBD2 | TGCGCCAGCAGCGCCGGGACTAGCGGCTACGAGCAGTACTTC | CASSAGTSGYEQYF
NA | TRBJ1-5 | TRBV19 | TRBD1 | TGTGCCAGTAGGCCTAGGGGGGACAGGTGGGGCAATCAGCCCCAGCATTTT | CASRPRGDRWGNQPQHF
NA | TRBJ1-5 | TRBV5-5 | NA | TGTGCCAGCAGCTTGACAGGGCACCAGCCCCAGCATTTT | CASSLTGHQPQHF
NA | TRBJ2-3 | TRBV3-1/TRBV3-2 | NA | TGTGCCAGCAGCCAAGCGCAGGGTGGAGATACGCAGTATTTT | CASSQAQGGDTQYF
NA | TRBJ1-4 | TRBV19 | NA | TGTGCCAGTAGCCCGTCTCAGATACCTAATGAAAAACTGTTTTTT | CASSPSQIPNEKLFF
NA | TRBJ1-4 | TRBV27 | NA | TGTGCCAGCAGACTGGCCCAGGGGTATGACAATGAAAAACTGTTTTTT | CASRLAQGYDNEKLFF
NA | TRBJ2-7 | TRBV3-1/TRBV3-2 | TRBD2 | TGTGCCAGCAGCCTCGGGTCCTGGGGGGGCGAGCAGTACTTC | CASSLGSWGGEQYF
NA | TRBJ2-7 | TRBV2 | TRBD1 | TGTGCCAGCAGTCGGGGACAGGGGGCGGGCGAGCAGTACTTC | CASSRGQGAGEQYF
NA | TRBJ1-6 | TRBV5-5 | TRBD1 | TGTGCCAGCAGCTCGCAGGGGGCGCAGAATAATTCACCCCTCCACTTT | CASSSQGAQNNSPLHF
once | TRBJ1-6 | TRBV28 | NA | TGTGCCAGCAGTTCGGGGAATAATTCACCCCTCCACTTT | CASSSGNNSPLHF
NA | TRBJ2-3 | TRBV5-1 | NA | TGCGCCAGCAGCTTGGATCCAGGGGCGACAGATACGCAGTATTTT | CASSLDPGATDTQYF
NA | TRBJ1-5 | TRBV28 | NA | TGTGCCAGCGGGTTGGGAGCGAATCAGCCCCAGCATTTT | CASGLGANQPQHF
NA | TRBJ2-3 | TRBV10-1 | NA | TGCGCCAGCAGTGAGTCGGGCCACAACACAGATACGCAGTATTTT | CASSESGHNTDTQYF
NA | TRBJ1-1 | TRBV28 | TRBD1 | TGTGCCAGCAGTTTAGGGACAGTCAACACTGAAGCTTTCTTT | CASSLGTVNTEAFF
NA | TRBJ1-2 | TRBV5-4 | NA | TGTGCCAGCAGCTCGCAGAGGGCTAACTATGGCTACACCTTC | CASSSQRANYGYTF
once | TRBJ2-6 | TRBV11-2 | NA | TGTGCCAGCAGCCCGACCTGGACAGCGTCTGGGGCCAACGTCCTGACTTTC | CASSPTWTASGANVLTF
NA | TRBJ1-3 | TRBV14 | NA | TGTGCCAGCAGCCAAGAGGACAGAATCTCTGGAAACACCATATATTTT | CASSQEDRISGNTIYF
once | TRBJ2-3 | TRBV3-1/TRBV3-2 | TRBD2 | TGTGCCTCCGGGGGGGCTTGTAGAGATACGCAGTATTTT | CASGGACRDTQYF
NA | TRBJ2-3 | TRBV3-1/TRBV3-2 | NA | TGTGCCAGCAGCCAACTTATTAGCGGCCACAGCACAGATACGCAGTATTTT | CASSQLISGHSTDTQYF
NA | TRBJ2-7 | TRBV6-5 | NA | TGTGCCAGCAGTCAAAACTACGAGCAGTACTTC | CASSQNYEQYF
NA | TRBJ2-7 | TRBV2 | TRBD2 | TGTGCCACCGCCCACCCGCAGACTAGCGGGAGACTTACCTACGAGCAGTACTTC | CATAHPQTSGRLTYEQYF
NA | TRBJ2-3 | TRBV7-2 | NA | TGTGCCAGCAGCTCCCCTGACAGGAGGCTGGAGTATTTT | CASSSPDRRLEYF
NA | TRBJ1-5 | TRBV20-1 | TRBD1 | TGCAGTGCTAGTGAAGGACAGGGGGCCAAGCAGCCCCAGCATTTT | CSASEGQGAKQPQHF
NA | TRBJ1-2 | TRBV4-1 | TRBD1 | TGCGCCAGCAGCCAAGATTGGGGACAGGGCTATGGCTACACCTTC | CASSQDWGQGYGYTF
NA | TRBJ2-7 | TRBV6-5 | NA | TGTGCCAGCAGTTCCCGTCGGGGTTCCTACGAGCAGTACTTC | CASSSRRGSYEQYF
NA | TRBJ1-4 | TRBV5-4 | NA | TGTGCCAGCAGCGGGGGCGGGTCGACTAATGAAAAACTGTTTTTT | CASSGGGSTNEKLFF
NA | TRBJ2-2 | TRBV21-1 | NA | TGTGCCAGCACCTTACAGGGGGCGGGTCACGCCGGGGAGCTGTTTTTT | CASTLQGAGHAGELFF
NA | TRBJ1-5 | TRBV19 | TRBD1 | TGTGCCTCCAGGGCAGGGGGCCCGAATCAGCCCCAGCATTTT | CASRAGGPNQPQHF
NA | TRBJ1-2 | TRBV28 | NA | TGTGCCAGCAGCTCCGGGCTCACTAGGGGCTACACCTTC | CASSSGLTRGYTF
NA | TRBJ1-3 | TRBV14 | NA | TGTGCCAGCAGCCCAAGGACTCAAAACTCTGGAAACACCATATATTTT | CASSPRTQNSGNTIYF
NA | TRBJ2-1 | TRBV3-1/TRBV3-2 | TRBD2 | TGTGCCAGCAGCCAGGCGGGACTAGCGGGAGGGCCAAATGAGCAGTTCTTC | CASSQAGLAGGPNEQFF
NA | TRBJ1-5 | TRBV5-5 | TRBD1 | TGTGCCAGCAGCTTACAGGGGGGGGAGCAGCCCCAGCATTTT | CASSLQGGEQPQHF
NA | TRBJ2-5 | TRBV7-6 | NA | TGTGCCAGCAGCGGAGTAGCGGAAGGAAGAAAGACCCAGTACTTC | CASSGVAEGRKTQYF
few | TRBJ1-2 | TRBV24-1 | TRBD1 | TGTGCCACCAGTGACAAGAGACAGGGAGGTTACTATGGCTACACCTTC | CATSDKRQGGYYGYTF
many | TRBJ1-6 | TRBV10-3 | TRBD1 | TGTGCCATCAGTGAGTCGCCCGCACAGGGGGCGCGGTTCGGCTCCTATAATTCACCCCTCCACTTT | CAISESPAQGARFGSYNSPLHF
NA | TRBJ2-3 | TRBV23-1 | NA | TGCGCCAGCAGTAGGAGGCCGGAGAGCACAGATACGCAGTATTTT | CASSRRPESTDTQYF
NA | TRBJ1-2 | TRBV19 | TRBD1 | TGTGCCAGTAGTACCCTGGGACAGGGAAACTATGGCTACACCTTC | CASSTLGQGNYGYTF
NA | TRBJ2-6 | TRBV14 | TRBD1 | TGTGCCAGCAGCCAAAGCAGGGGACAGGGAAGAACTGGGGCCAACGTCCTGACTTTC | CASSQSRGQGRTGANVLTF
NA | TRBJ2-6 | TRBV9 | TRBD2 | TGTGCCAGCAGCACCCGGACTAGCGGAAACTCTGGGGCCAACGTCCTGACTTTC | CASSTRTSGNSGANVLTF
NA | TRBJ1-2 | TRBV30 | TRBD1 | TGTGCCTGGAGTGCAGGACAGGGGGACTATGGCTACACCTTC | CAWSAGQGDYGYTF
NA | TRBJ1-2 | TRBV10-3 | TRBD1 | TGTGCCTTCCGACAGGGGGCGGGAAATGGCTACACCTTC | CAFRQGAGNGYTF
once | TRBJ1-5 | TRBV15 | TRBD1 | TGTGCCACCAGCAGCTTGACAGGGATCAATCAGCCCCAGCATTTT | CATSSLTGINQPQHF
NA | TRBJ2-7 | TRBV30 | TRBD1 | TGTGCCTGGAGTTGGGACAGGGTTAGGGAGCAGTACTTC | CAWSWDRVREQYF
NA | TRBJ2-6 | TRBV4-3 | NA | TGCGCCAGCAGCCAAGATAGGGGTTCTGGGGCCAACGTCCTGACTTTC | CASSQDRGSGANVLTF
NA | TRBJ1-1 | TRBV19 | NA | TGTGCCAGTAGTATGGGGTGGGGGCAAGAGAACACTGAAGCTTTCTTT | CASSMGWGQENTEAFF